This TCR beta chain is from a study of blood T cells in healthy people across ages. Whole-study findings and limits: No one knew whether donors had CMV, which possibly confounded expanded clonotype changes.

This clonotype was seen a few times. The target antigen is unknown. Sample-barcoded 5' priming and a J-beta primer mix drove a second PCR of roughly 7 to 11 cycles. From the 5' RACE reads, TCRdb called clonotypes with MiXCR, one entry per CDR3 protein. The sample shows some 700,000 distinct CDR3 sequences, around a fifth of them seen only once. From germline, CDR1 is SGHDN and CDR2 FVKESK. The CDR3 is 16 amino acids. Sequencing used blood. The receptor comes from a man aged 70-80 years in good health. This chain uses TRBV14 with TRBJ2-1; 13 nucleotides line up with TRBD2. The J call is doubtful: the DNA matches TRBJ2-5 better. CDR3 coding DNA: TGTGCCAGCAGCCGGACTAGCGGGAGCTTTTGGGAGACCCAGTACTTC. Its protein product is CASSRTSGSFWETQYF.